The 5 T cell receptor beta chains below come from one sample, sequenced in a study of OX40 agonist ivuxolimab in advanced cancers. Data came from immunoSEQ multiplex PCR; TCRdb stores just in-frame clones and leaves some out. Of 25,000 to 35,000 clones detected, about 79% appear once; the ten largest clones hold about 15%. The sample was CD4+ or CD8+ T cells sorted from blood, taken in a trial of the OX40 agonist ivuxolimab. The receptors were sampled from an adult with an advanced solid tumor such as melanoma, head and neck, liver or kidney cancer.

Only one count was recorded for this clone. V gene TRBV6-4 combines with J gene TRBJ1-1; perhaps TRBD1 as D (5 bases). This CDR3 has 13 amino acids. From germline, CDR1 is MRHNA and CDR2 SNTAGT. V was cut by 2 bases and J by 6 bases, with 10 bases left in between. The CDR3 DNA follows: TGTGCCAGCAGTGACCAGGGTGGGGCTGAAGCTTTCTTT. Translated, it gives CASSDQGGAEAFF.

This clone was observed a handful of times. The chain combines TRBV6-1 with TRBJ2-3, with D tentatively TRBD1 (7 bases). CDR1 and CDR2 from the germline V gene are MNHNS and SASEGT. Trimming took 2 bases from V and 2 from J, leaving 14 bases between them. The CDR3 consists of 16 residues. The CDR3 is CASSEWRGPSTDTQYF. As DNA, the CDR3 is TGTGCCAGCAGTGAATGGAGGGGGCCCTCCACAGATACGCAGTATTTT.

The J gene is TRBJ1-5, the V gene TRBV18; D gene uncertain. Deletions cut 5 bases from V and 4 bases from J, with 6 bases between. The CDR3 is 12 residues long. Germline V CDR1 and CDR2: KGHSH, LQKENI. CDR3 protein: CASSESNQPQHF. The CDR3 nucleotides read TGTGCCAGCTCAGAAAGTAATCAGCCCCAGCATTTT.

The chain is built from TRBV23-1 and TRBJ2-5; possible D gene TRBD2, 5 bases. TRBV23-1 falls under the ORF class, with uncertain function. CDR3 length equals 16 residues. The germline V and J ends were trimmed by 2 bases and 0 bases, with 13 bases remaining between them. The DNA for the CDR3 is TGCGCCAGCAGTCAAGCCGCGGTGGGAGACCAAGAGACCCAGTACTTC. Protein sequence: CASSQAAVGDQETQYF.

The chain recombines TRBV5-1 with TRBJ2-3; unclear D gene. This CDR3 region has 12 residues. Germline V CDR1 and CDR2: SGHRS, YFSETQ. V dropped 0 bases and J dropped 7 bases, with 6 bases sitting between them. CDR3 DNA: TGCGCCAGCAGCTTGGGCCAGCATACGCAGTATTTT. This codes for CASSLGQHTQYF.